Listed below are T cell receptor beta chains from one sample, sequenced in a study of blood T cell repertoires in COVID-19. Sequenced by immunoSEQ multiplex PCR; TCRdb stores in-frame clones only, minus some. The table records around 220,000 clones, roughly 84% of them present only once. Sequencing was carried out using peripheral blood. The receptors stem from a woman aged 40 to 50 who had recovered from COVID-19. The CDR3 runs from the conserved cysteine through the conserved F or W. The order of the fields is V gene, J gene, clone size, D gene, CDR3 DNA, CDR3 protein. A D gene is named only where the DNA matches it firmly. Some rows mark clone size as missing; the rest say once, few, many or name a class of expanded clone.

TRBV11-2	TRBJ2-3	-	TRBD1	TGTGCCAGCAGCTTAGATGGGACAGGCACAGATACGCAGTATTTT	CASSLDGTGTDTQYF
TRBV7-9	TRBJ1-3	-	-	TGTGCCAGCAGCTCTGACAGATTCTCTGGAAACACCATATATTTT	CASSSDRFSGNTIYF
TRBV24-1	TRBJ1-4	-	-	TGTGCCACCAGTGATGGGGGGTTGCCTAATGAAAAACTGTTTTTT	CATSDGGLPNEKLFF
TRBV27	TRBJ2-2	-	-	TGTGCCAGCAGTTTATCCTCCGCAGGCCGGACCGGGGAGCTGTTTTTT	CASSLSSAGRTGELFF
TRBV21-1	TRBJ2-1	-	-	TGTGCCAGCAGCAAAGAAAAGCGGGGGGGCTTCCGGTTGAGCAATGAGCAGTTCTTC	CASSKEKRGGFRLSNEQFF
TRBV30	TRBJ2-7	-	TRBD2	TGTGCCTGGAACACCAGGGAGGGCTACGAGCAGTACTTC	CAWNTREGYEQYF
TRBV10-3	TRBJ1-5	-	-	TGTGCCATCAGGGACACGATGGGAGGTAGCAATCAGCCCCAGCATTTT	CAIRDTMGGSNQPQHF
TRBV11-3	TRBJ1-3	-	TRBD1	TGTGCCAGCAGCGTACCGGGACAGGGATTAAGAAACACCATATATTTT	CASSVPGQGLRNTIYF
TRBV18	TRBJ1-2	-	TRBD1	TGTGCCAGCTCACTCTCGGACAGGGGAGGCCCTAACTATGGCTACACCTTC	CASSLSDRGGPNYGYTF
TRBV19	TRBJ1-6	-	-	TGTGCCCCTCATGCAGAACCCCTCCACTTT	CAPHAEPLHF
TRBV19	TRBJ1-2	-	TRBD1	TGTGCCAGTATCCCTCCGGGACAGGGAACCTATGGCTACACCTTC	CASIPPGQGTYGYTF
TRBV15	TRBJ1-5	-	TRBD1	TGTGCCACCAGCAGACCGGGACAGGGCACTCAGCCCCAGCATTTT	CATSRPGQGTQPQHF
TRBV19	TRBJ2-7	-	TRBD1	TGTGCCAGTAGTACCCCGGACAGGGGATGGGAGCAGTACTTC	CASSTPDRGWEQYF
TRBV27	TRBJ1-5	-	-	TGTGCCAGCAGTTTACTCAGGGAAGCAAATCAGCCCCAGCATTTT	CASSLLREANQPQHF
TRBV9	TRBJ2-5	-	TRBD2	TGTGCCAGCAGCCCCCCTAGCGGGAGGGAGACCCAGTACTTC	CASSPPSGRETQYF
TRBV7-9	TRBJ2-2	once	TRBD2	TGTGCCAGCAGCTGGACTAGCGGGCCCTTCCCAGCCGGGGAGCTGTTTTTT	CASSWTSGPFPAGELFF
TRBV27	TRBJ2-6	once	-	TGTGCCAGCGGCAGGTGGGTCTCTGGGGCCAACGTCCTGACTTTC	CASGRWVSGANVLTF
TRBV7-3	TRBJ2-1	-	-	TGTGCCAGCAGCTTAACGCAGGGGTATGAGCAGTTCTTC	CASSLTQGYEQFF
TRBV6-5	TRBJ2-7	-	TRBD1	TGTGCCAGCAGGGGACAGGGGGCTTACGAGCAGTACTTC	CASRGQGAYEQYF
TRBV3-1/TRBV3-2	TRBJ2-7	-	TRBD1	TGTGCCAGCAGCCACGGGACAGGGATTGGCTACGAGCAGTACTTC	CASSHGTGIGYEQYF
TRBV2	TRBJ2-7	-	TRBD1	TGTGCCAGCAGGGGACAGGGAGGAACGGTCGAGCAGTACTTC	CASRGQGGTVEQYF
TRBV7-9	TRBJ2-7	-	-	TGTGCCAGCGGGGCATTCGCCGAGCAGTACTTC	CASGAFAEQYF
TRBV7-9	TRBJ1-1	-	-	TGTGCCAGCAGCTTGGTGACTGCTACGAACACTGAAGCTTTCTTT	CASSLVTATNTEAFF